The rows below give T cell receptor beta chains drawn from one sample of a study of cytomegalovirus exposure and HLA in healthy donors. Some clones are missing from TCRdb's copy, which holds only in-frame ones; the method was immunoSEQ multiplex PCR. Here the sample spans 200,000 or so clones, just under 70% being singletons. The sequencing input was PBMCs. All receptors derive from a man in his forties in good health and CMV-seropositive. CDR3s include the opening cysteine and the closing phenylalanine or tryptophan. A D gene is named only where the DNA matches it firmly. Only some rows state a clone size, as once, few, many or a class for expanded clones.

j_call d_call v_call clone_size cdr3_nt cdr3_aa
TRBJ1-2 NA TRBV20-1 NA TGCAGTGCTAGAGCGGGGGGCTACACCTTC CSARAGGYTF
TRBJ2-1 NA TRBV7-2 NA TGTGCCAGCAGCCCTGCCCCCCCCAGGGCACAAAACAATGAGCAGTTCTTC CASSPAPPRAQNNEQFF
TRBJ2-7 NA TRBV7-9 NA TGCGCCAGCAGTTTTGGGGGGGCTGCCTACGAGCAGTACTTC CASSFGGAAYEQYF
TRBJ2-3 TRBD2 TRBV5-1 few TGCGCCAGCAGCTATCATACACCAGCGGGGGGCAGCACAGATACGCAGTATTTT CASSYHTPAGGSTDTQYF
TRBJ2-2 NA TRBV9 NA TGTGCCAGCAGCGGATATACTTGGCGGGGGCACGACACCGGGGAGCTGTTTTTT CASSGYTWRGHDTGELFF
TRBJ2-2 NA TRBV28 few TGTGCCAGCAGTTTAAACAGGGTCCCCGGGGAGCTGTTTTTT CASSLNRVPGELFF
TRBJ1-1 NA TRBV7-9 NA TGTGCCAGCAGATCCTCCCTAGCGGGGAACACTGAAGCTTTCTTT CASRSSLAGNTEAFF
TRBJ1-2 NA TRBV7-8 NA TGTGCCAGCAGCTGGGGGGGGCCCGTAGGTGGCTACACCTTC CASSWGGPVGGYTF
TRBJ2-3 NA TRBV7-9 NA TGTGCCAGCAGCTCTCCCGACAGTCCCGCAGATACGCAGTATTTT CASSSPDSPADTQYF
TRBJ2-7 NA TRBV5-1 NA TGCGCCAGCAGCTTGGGACGGGATTACGAGCAGTACTTC CASSLGRDYEQYF
TRBJ1-2 NA TRBV7-6 NA TGTGCCAGCAGCTTAGTACTGACAGCGACCTTCGCCGCAGCTAACTATGGCTACACCTTC CASSLVLTATFAAANYGYTF
TRBJ2-7 TRBD2 TRBV6-1 few TGTGCCAGCAGGGGGCGGGGGGAAAACTACGAGCAGTACTTC CASRGRGENYEQYF
TRBJ1-5 NA TRBV2 NA TGTGCCAGCAGTAAATTACGGGGGAACAATCAGCCCCAGCATTTT CASSKLRGNNQPQHF
TRBJ1-5 NA TRBV27 NA TGTGCCAGCAGTTCCAATGCGGGCCCGATAGGGCCCCAGCATTTT CASSSNAGPIGPQHF
TRBJ2-3 NA TRBV5-1 NA TGCGCCAGCAGCTTGGCGGGGAAAAACACAGATACGCAGTATTTT CASSLAGKNTDTQYF
TRBJ2-2 NA TRBV7-6 NA TGTGCCAGCAGCTTATCCCAAACAGTACGAACAGGCGGGGAGCTGTTTTTT CASSLSQTVRTGGELFF
TRBJ2-1 TRBD2 TRBV4-2 few TGTGCCAGCAGCTTAGAGTATGGGACTAGACCGTATGAGCAGTTCTTC CASSLEYGTRPYEQFF
TRBJ2-1 TRBD2 TRBV6-1 NA TGTGCCAGCAGTGTGATGCCAGACGGGGGGGCGCAGTTCTTC CASSVMPDGGAQFF
TRBJ2-5 NA TRBV5-4 few TGTGCCAGCAGCTTGGCGGGGTACCAAGAGACCCAGTACTTC CASSLAGYQETQYF
TRBJ2-7 NA TRBV11-2 NA TGTGCCAGCAGCTTAGGACAGCTTAACTACGAGCAGTACTTC CASSLGQLNYEQYF
TRBJ1-6 TRBD1 TRBV18 few TGTGCCAGCTCACCCACTTCCCCTCGACAGGGGTTGGGTTCACCCCTCCACTTT CASSPTSPRQGLGSPLHF
TRBJ2-7 TRBD1 TRBV6-1 few TGTGCCAGCAGGGCGGGACAGGGTATGTACGAGCAGTACTTC CASRAGQGMYEQYF
TRBJ1-2 TRBD1 TRBV6-6 NA TGTGCCAGCAGCCCCGACAGGGATGGCTACACCTTC CASSPDRDGYTF
TRBJ1-1 NA TRBV5-1 NA TGCGCCAGCAGCTTGGCGGGGGGGCAGTTGAACACTGAAGCTTTCTTT CASSLAGGQLNTEAFF
TRBJ1-6 NA TRBV6-7 NA TGTGCCAGCAGCCCAGGGGCTAGGCCATCCTATAATTCACCCCTCCACTTT CASSPGARPSYNSPLHF
TRBJ2-3 TRBD1 TRBV19 NA TGTGCCACCCGGACAGGGTCCACAGATACGCAGTATTTT CATRTGSTDTQYF
TRBJ2-2 TRBD2 TRBV6-5 NA TGTGCCAGCAGTCCTCTAGCGGGGGGGCCGAGGGAGCTGTTTTTT CASSPLAGGPRELFF
TRBJ2-5 NA TRBV7-6 once TGTGCCAGCAGCCCTAGGGGGGAGACCCAGTACTTC CASSPRGETQYF
TRBJ2-7 TRBD1 TRBV7-6 NA TGTGCCAGCAGCTTATCACGGACAGGTTTTACCTACGAGCAGTACTTC CASSLSRTGFTYEQYF
TRBJ2-5 TRBD1 TRBV5-4 NA TGTGCCAGCAGCTTGACAGGGGCGGTCGAGACCCAGTACTTC CASSLTGAVETQYF
TRBJ2-2 NA TRBV6-1 NA TGTGCCAGCAGTGTCCCGTTCTCCGGGGGGAACACCGGGGAGCTGTTTTTT CASSVPFSGGNTGELFF
TRBJ2-1 TRBD2 TRBV4-2 NA TGTGCCAGCAGCCCAGTAGCGGGGGGGCTTGCGAATGAGCAGTTCTTC CASSPVAGGLANEQFF
TRBJ1-2 NA TRBV7-2 NA TGTGCCAGCAGCTTAAACGGTGACTATGGCTACACCTTC CASSLNGDYGYTF
TRBJ2-5 NA TRBV13 NA TGTGCCAGCAGCTTACTGCCCGGACCCCGGGGGGAGACCCAGTACTTC CASSLLPGPRGETQYF
TRBJ2-5 NA TRBV15 few TGTGCCACCAGCCAAGGCCTACAGGTTCACCAAGAGACCCAGTACTTC CATSQGLQVHQETQYF
TRBJ2-7 TRBD1 TRBV6-5 once TGTGCCAGCAGTTACCAAGACAGGGGGCTGTACGAGCAGTACTTC CASSYQDRGLYEQYF
TRBJ2-1 TRBD1 TRBV13 NA TGTGCCAGCAGCTTAGATGAGGGGGCCCTCAATGAGCAGTTCTTC CASSLDEGALNEQFF
TRBJ1-5 NA TRBV5-4 NA TGTGCCAGCAGTCCAGGAAAGAATCAGCCCCAGCATTTT CASSPGKNQPQHF
TRBJ2-2 NA TRBV7-2 NA TGTGCCAGCAGCTTACCGACAACTGAGGAGCTGTTTTTT CASSLPTTEELFF
TRBJ2-3 TRBD2 TRBV6-4 NA TGTGCCAGCAGTGTCCAGCGGGGCGCAGATACGCAGTATTTT CASSVQRGADTQYF
TRBJ1-6 TRBD1 TRBV19 few TGTGCCTCCCGGGACAGGGGGAATTCACCCCTCCACTTT CASRDRGNSPLHF
TRBJ2-7 TRBD1 TRBV7-3 few TGTGCCAGCAGCCTGGCGGGGACAGGGGCGTACGAGCAGTACTTC CASSLAGTGAYEQYF
TRBJ2-7 NA TRBV5-1 NA TGCGCCAGCAGCTTGGCTGGGGGCGCGTACGAGCAGTACTTC CASSLAGGAYEQYF